This note documents a single TCR beta chain sequence. One entry per CDR3 protein, called by TCRdb with MiXCR from the reads. The top ten hold approximately 15% of the sample, which has 290,000 or so distinct CDR3 sequences, about 23% seen once. The data are from a study of T cell repertoires in cytomegalovirus infection. This clonotype originated in a human donor in good health (CMV status not recorded). Some clones in this sample may be carry-over from other donors' samples. The sample comprised PBMCs.

As DNA, the CDR3 is TGCAGTGCTAGAAGTTTACGGGGGGCCGGGACAGATACGCAGTATTTT. It codes for CSARSLRGAGTDTQYF. The chain is built from TRBV20-1 and TRBJ2-3, with D possibly matching TRBD2 (7 bases). Germline V gives CDR1 DFQATT, CDR2 SNEGSKA (reference sequence). This CDR3 is 16 amino acids long. With 2 bases removed from V and 3 bases from J, the gap between germline ends came to 18 bases.